The 8 T cell receptor beta chains presented below share a single source sample, sequenced in a study of graft-versus-host responses after intestinal transplantation. The assay was immunoSEQ multiplex PCR, and TCRdb's table has in-frame clones only and misses some. The data show about 120,000 clones, with 95% seen just once and over 2.5% held by the top ten. Their specific antigens are unknown. This specimen consisted of unstimulated CD8+ T cells sorted from spleen or lymph node cells, obtained before intestinal transplant. Receptors originate from a human donor who received an intestinal transplant.

The CDR3 sequence: CASSLVAEGAGNTIYF. CDR3 nucleotides: TGCGCCAGCAGCTTGGTGGCCGAGGGAGCTGGAAACACCATATATTTT. V gene TRBV5-1 combines with J gene TRBJ1-3; D ambiguous. Trimming shortened V by 0 bases and J by 2 bases, and 12 bases separated the two germline ends. This CDR3 has 16 amino acids. Germline V gene lookup returns CDR1 SGHRS and CDR2 YFSETQ.

The sample holds one count of this clone. The chain couples TRBV2 to TRBJ2-1; TRBD2 aligns across 14 bases. J gave up 1 base and V 7 bases, and 6 bases lay outside the gene matches. Germline assignment: CDR1 SNHLY and CDR2 FYNNEI. CDR3 length equals 17 residues. CDR3 nucleotide sequence: TGTGCCAGCACCGGACTAGCGGGAGGTACTTCCTACAATGAGCAGTTCTTC. Amino acid sequence: CASTGLAGGTSYNEQFF. Full variable domain (rest looked up from reference TRBV2 and TRBJ2-1): EPEVTQTPSHQVTQMGQEVILRCVPISNHLYFYWYRQILGQKVEFLVSFYNNEISEKSEIFDDQFSVERPDGSNFTLKIRSTKLEDSAMYFCASTGLAGGTSYNEQFFGPGTRLTVL.

The chain employs TRBV27 and TRBJ2-7; 7 bases are a match to TRBD1. The germline CDR1 and CDR2 sequences are MNHEY and SMNVEV (reference sequence). The CDR3 loop spans 16 amino acids. After removal of 5 bases from V and 3 bases from J, the junction contained 13 bases not matched to a gene. CDR3 DNA sequence: TGTGCCAGCAGTCCGTTGCAGGGGGAAAATAGCTACGAGCAGTACTTC. It codes for CASSPLQGENSYEQYF.

V is TRBV5-5 and J is TRBJ2-1, with D hard to call. Trimming took off 0 bases at V and 10 bases at J, with 8 bases between the two ends. CDR1 and CDR2 from the germline V gene are SGHKS and YYEKEE (reference sequence). The CDR3 sequence is 12 residues long. The DNA of the CDR3 is TGTGCCAGCAGCTTGGCCGGAAACGAGCAGTTCTTC. This gives the protein CASSLAGNEQFF.

The genes are TRBV7-3 and TRBJ2-5; a weak D match, TRBD2 (6 bases). The CDR3 runs to 14 residues. V was clipped by 5 bases and J by 5 bases, with 15 bases between them. The germline V gene encodes CDR1 SGHTA and CDR2 FQGTGA. The CDR3 region is CASSQGGKGETQYF. DNA of the CDR3: TGTGCCAGCAGCCAAGGAGGGAAGGGGGAGACCCAGTACTTC.

The gene calls are TRBV27 and TRBJ2-7, with a possible D match to TRBD2 (5 bases). Germline CDR1 is MNHEY and CDR2 is SMNVEV (reference sequence). CDR3 size: 14 residues. The V end was cut by 5 bases, the J end by 2 bases, with 13 bases between. CDR3 in DNA: TGTGCCAGCAGTCGCCCGGGATCCCCCTACGAGCAGTACTTC. It is translated as CASSRPGSPYEQYF.

This chain connects TRBV6-1 to TRBJ2-7; 8 positions agree with TRBD1. CDR3 length equals 14 residues. With 6 bases clipped from V and 3 bases from J, the junction kept 7 bases outside the gene matches. Germline V lookup: CDR1 MNHNS, CDR2 SASEGT. CDR3 DNA: TGTGCCAGCAGCCTGGGACAGGACCTCTACGAGCAGTACTTC. This encodes CASSLGQDLYEQYF.

This clone was observed once. The chain carries TRBV5-6 and TRBJ2-1, with TRBD2 matching over 12 bases. The ends lost 3 bases at V and 10 bases at J; junction bases unmatched: 2. CDR1 is SGHDT, CDR2 YYEEEE, per germline. The CDR3 is 13 residues long. In DNA, the CDR3 is TGTGCCAGCAGCTCCGGGACTAGCGGGGAGCAGTTCTTC. As protein: CASSSGTSGEQFF.